The clone carrying this T cell receptor beta chain occurred a few times. The CDR3 runs 18 residues. CDR1 and CDR2 from the germline V gene are MDHEN and SYDVKM. V lost 8 bases, J lost 0 bases, and 13 bases stayed unmatched. The data were taken from a study of T cell repertoires in cytomegalovirus infection. Study as a whole: In public TCR beta signatures, there were indications of both CMV infection and matching HLA type.

TCRdb passed the reads through MiXCR, listing each CDR3 protein once. Of about 310,000 distinct CDR3 sequences listed, about a sixth were seen once; the top ten hold approximately 12%. Sequencing was done on a sample of PBMCs. This clonotype was sampled from a human donor in good health (CMV status not recorded). Some clones in this sample may be carry-over from other donors' samples. The chain uses TRBV28 and TRBJ1-6, with 7 nucleotides matching TRBD1. The CDR3 DNA reads TGTGCCAGCCGCAAAGCACTGACAGGGAGCTCCTATAATTCACCCCTCCACTTT. Its protein is CASRKALTGSSYNSPLHF.